This T cell receptor (beta chain) derives from a study of neoadjuvant nivolumab and ipilimumab in lung cancer. The CDR3 extends over 17 amino acids. The germline V gene encodes CDR1 SEHNR and CDR2 FQNEAQ (reference sequence). The V and J ends lost 7 bases and 2 bases respectively, with 23 bases between them. TCRdb keeps only in-frame clones here, not all; method: immunoSEQ multiplex PCR. The data show some 9,300 clones, about 87% seen once. This receptor was identified in an adult with non-small cell lung cancer. The source material was tumor tissue, sampled after neoadjuvant nivolumab, alone or with ipilimumab, at or shortly before surgery. This chain connects TRBV7-9 to TRBJ1-2, with a weak D call TRBD1 (6 bases). The CDR3 sequence: CASNVQGPRPSNYGYTF. Here the CDR3 DNA reads TGTGCCAGCAACGTACAGGGCCCTCGCCCCTCCAACTATGGCTACACCTTC.